The T cell receptor (beta chain) under discussion was sequenced for a study of OX40 agonist ivuxolimab in advanced cancers. Background on the study: Those enrolled were approximately 83% male, with a mean age of around 60 years and ages from 23 to 79.

The V gene lost 3 bases and the J gene lost 12 bases, with 9 bases spanning the gap. The CDR3 contains 12 residues. Germline lookup yields CDR1 MDHEN and CDR2 SYDVKM. This clone was observed a few times. The protocol was immunoSEQ multiplex PCR, while the TCRdb copy is restricted to in-frame clones and leaves out a portion. The sample holds approximately 76,000 clones; 70% to 90% are singletons and the top ten take less than 6.5%. The gene calls are TRBV28 and TRBJ1-6; D not resolved. Here the sequenced sample was CD4+ or CD8+ T cells sorted from blood, taken in a trial of the OX40 agonist ivuxolimab. The source is an adult with an advanced solid tumor such as melanoma, head and neck, liver or kidney cancer. The CDR3 region has the DNA TGTGCCAGCAGTTTGGGTTGGGGACCCCTCCACTTT. Translating it yields CASSLGWGPLHF.